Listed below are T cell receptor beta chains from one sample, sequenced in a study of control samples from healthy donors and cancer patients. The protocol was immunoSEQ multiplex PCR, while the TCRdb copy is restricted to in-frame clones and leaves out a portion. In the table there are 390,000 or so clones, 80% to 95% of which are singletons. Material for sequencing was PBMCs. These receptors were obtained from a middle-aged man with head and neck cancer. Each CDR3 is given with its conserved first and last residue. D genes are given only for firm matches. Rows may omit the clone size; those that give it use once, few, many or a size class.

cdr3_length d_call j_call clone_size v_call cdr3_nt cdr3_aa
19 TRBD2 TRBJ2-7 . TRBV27 TGTGCCAGCAGTTTATTAAGGGGGACTAGCGGGACCCGTCCCTACGAGCAGTACTTC CASSLLRGTSGTRPYEQYF
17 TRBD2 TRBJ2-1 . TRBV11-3 TGTGCCAGCAGCTTGGAGGCTGGGGCTAGCGGGAACGATGAGCAGTTCTTC CASSLEAGASGNDEQFF
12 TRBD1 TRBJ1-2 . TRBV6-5 TGTGCCAGCAGGCAACAGGGGGCGGGCTACACCTTC CASRQQGAGYTF
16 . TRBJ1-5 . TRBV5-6 TGTGCCAGCAGCTTCGGGGGCAGGGACAGCAATCAGCCCCAGCATTTT CASSFGGRDSNQPQHF
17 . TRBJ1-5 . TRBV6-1 TGTGCCAGCAGTGAATTTCCCCGGGGGTATAGCAATCAGCCCCAGCATTTT CASSEFPRGYSNQPQHF
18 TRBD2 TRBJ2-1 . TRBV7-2 TGTGCCAGCAGCTTACTCCCCTCGGGACTAGCGGGGAAAAATGAGCAGTTCTTC CASSLLPSGLAGKNEQFF
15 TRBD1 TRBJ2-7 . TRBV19 TGTGCCAGTAGTACACAGGGGGATAGCTCCTACGAGCAGTACTTC CASSTQGDSSYEQYF
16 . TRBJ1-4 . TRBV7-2 TGTGCCAGCAGCACGCCGCGCCAGTGGGCTAATGAAAAACTGTTTTTT CASSTPRQWANEKLFF
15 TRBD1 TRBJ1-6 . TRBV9 TGTGCCAGCAGCGTAGAAGGGACAGGGGGTTCACCCCTCCACTTT CASSVEGTGGSPLHF
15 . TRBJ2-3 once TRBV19 TGTGCCAGTAGTCGTCCAGGCGGAACCACAGATACGCAGTATTTT CASSRPGGTTDTQYF
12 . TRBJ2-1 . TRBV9 TGTGCCAGCAGCGTACTCAACAATGAGCAGTTCTTC CASSVLNNEQFF
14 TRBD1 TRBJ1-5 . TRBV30 TGTGCCTGGAGTGCCGACAGGGGCAATCAGCCCCAGCATTTT CAWSADRGNQPQHF
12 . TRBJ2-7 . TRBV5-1 TGCGCCAGCAGCCTATGGGGGGAGGAGCAGTACTTC CASSLWGEEQYF
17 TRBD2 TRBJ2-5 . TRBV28 TGTGCCAGCAGGCCCACCGGGACTAGCTCGGTCGGGGAGACCCAGTACTTC CASRPTGTSSVGETQYF
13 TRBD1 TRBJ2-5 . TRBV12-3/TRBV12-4 TGTGCCAGCAGCAAGGGACAGCAAGAGACCCAGTACTTC CASSKGQQETQYF
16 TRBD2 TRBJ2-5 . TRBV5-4 TGTGCCAGCAGCTACGGACTAGCGGGAGGGACGGAGACCCAGTACTTC CASSYGLAGGTETQYF
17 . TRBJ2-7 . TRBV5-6 TGTGCCAGCAGCTTGGATTTCGGCCGACGGTCGGCTCACGAGCAGTACTTC CASSLDFGRRSAHEQYF
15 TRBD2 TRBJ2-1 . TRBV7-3 TGTGCCAGCAGCTTAATAGCGGGGGGGCACAATGAGCAGTTCTTC CASSLIAGGHNEQFF
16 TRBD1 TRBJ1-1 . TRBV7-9 TGTGCCAGCAGCTTCCTACAGGGGGCCCTTTACACTGAAGCTTTCTTT CASSFLQGALYTEAFF
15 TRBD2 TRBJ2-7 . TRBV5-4 TGTGCCAGCAGCTCGCTCAGGGAGGGCGTCTACGAGCAGTACTTC CASSSLREGVYEQYF
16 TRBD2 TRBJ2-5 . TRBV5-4 TGTGCCAGCAGCTGGGGGACTAGCGGGGCCCAAGAGACCCAGTACTTC CASSWGTSGAQETQYF
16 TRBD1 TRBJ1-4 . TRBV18 TGTGCCAGCTCACCACGGGGCGAGGGGGCGGCCGAAAAACTGTTTTTT CASSPRGEGAAEKLFF
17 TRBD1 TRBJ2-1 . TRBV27 TGTGCCAGCAGTCCCGTCTGGTGGACAGGGGATAACAATGAGCAGTTCTTC CASSPVWWTGDNNEQFF
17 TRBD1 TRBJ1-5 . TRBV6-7 TGTGCCAGCAGTTACTCGAGTACAGGGGGATCCAATCAGCCCCAGCATTTT CASSYSSTGGSNQPQHF
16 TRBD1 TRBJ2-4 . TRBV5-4 TGTGCCAGCAGCGAGGACAGGGTCGGCGCCAAAAACATTCAGTACTTC CASSEDRVGAKNIQYF
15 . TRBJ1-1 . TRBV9 TGTGCCAGCAGCCCGAGGGGAGGTAACCGCGCTGAAGCTTTCTTT CASSPRGGNRAEAFF
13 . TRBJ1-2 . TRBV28 TGTGCCAGCAGTTTATCGGGCGACTATGGCTACACCTTC CASSLSGDYGYTF
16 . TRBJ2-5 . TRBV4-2 TGTGCCAGCAGCCAAGAGTGGGGGCGTAGTCAGGAGACCCAGTACTTC CASSQEWGRSQETQYF
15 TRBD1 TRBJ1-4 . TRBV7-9 TGTGCCAGCAGCTTACTTGGCAGGGGGGACGAAAAACTGTTTTTT CASSLLGRGDEKLFF
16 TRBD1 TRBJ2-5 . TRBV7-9 TGTGCCAGCAGCAACCGGGACAGGGGGCGTGGGGAGACCCAGTACTTC CASSNRDRGRGETQYF
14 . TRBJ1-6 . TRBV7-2 TGTGCCAGCAGCTTGGCGTACGGTAATTCACCCCTCCACTTT CASSLAYGNSPLHF
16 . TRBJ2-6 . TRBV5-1 TGCGCCAGCAGCTCGGCCGACATGTCTGGGGCCAACGTCCTGACTTTC CASSSADMSGANVLTF
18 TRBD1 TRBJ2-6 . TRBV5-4 TGTGCCAGCAGCTTGGCCGGACAGGGGTTATACGGGGCCAACGTCCTGACTTTC CASSLAGQGLYGANVLTF
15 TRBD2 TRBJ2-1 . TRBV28 TGTGCCAGCAGTCGGGGACTAGCGGGAGGCAATGAGCAGTTCTTC CASSRGLAGGNEQFF
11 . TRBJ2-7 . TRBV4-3 TGCGCCAGCAGCCAGGGGGAAAAGCAGTACTTC CASSQGEKQYF
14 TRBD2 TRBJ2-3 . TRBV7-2 TGTGCCAGCAGCCCGGGGGGGCCGGCAGATACGCAGTATTTT CASSPGGPADTQYF
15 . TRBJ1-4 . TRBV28 TGTGCCAGCAGCACAGCCCTAGGGGGGTTTGTAAAACTGTTTTTT CASSTALGGFVKLFF
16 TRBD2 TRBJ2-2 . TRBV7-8 TGTGCCAGCAGCTTATGGCCTAGCGGGAGAACCGGGGAGCTGTTTTTT CASSLWPSGRTGELFF
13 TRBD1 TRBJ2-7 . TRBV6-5 TGTGCCAGCAGGACACCTACAGGGGACGAGCAGTACTTC CASRTPTGDEQYF
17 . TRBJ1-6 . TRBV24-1 TGTGCCACCAGTGGGAGGGGAGGCAGGGGCAATAATTCACCCCTCCACTTT CATSGRGGRGNNSPLHF
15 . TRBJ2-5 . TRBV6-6 TGTGCCAGCAGGCGCCCCAACAGGGACGGGGAGACCCAGTACTTC CASRRPNRDGETQYF
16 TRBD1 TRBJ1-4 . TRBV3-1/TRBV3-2 TGTGCCAGCAGCACGGGACAGATGAGGGGGGATGAAAAACTGTTTTTT CASSTGQMRGDEKLFF
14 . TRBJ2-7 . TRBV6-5 TGTGCCAGCAGAATACAGGGCTACCCCTACGAGCAGTACTTC CASRIQGYPYEQYF
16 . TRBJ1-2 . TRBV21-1 TGTGCCAGCAGCAAAGGGACAGCAGAAGCTAACTATGGCTACACCTTC CASSKGTAEANYGYTF